Reported below is one T cell receptor (beta chain). Profiled with immunoSEQ multiplex PCR; TCRdb holds only in-frame clones, not every one. The sample lists around 700,000 clones, about 74% occurring once. The CDR3 is made up of 16 amino acids. The trim removed 3 bases at V and 2 bases at J, leaving 6 bases unmatched. From germline, CDR1 is ENHRY and CDR2 SYGVKD. This specimen belongs to a study of shared clonotypes between healthy human individuals. This chain uses TRBV10-3 with TRBJ2-7, with 11 bases identical to TRBD2. Sequenced sample: memory CD4+ T cells sorted from blood. Subset specified: CD45RA-negative fraction. The TCR was taken from a woman aged 25 to 45 in good health. CDR3 coding DNA: TGTGCCATCAGTGACGTCGGGACTAGCGGAACCTACGAGCAGTACTTC. This codes for CAISDVGTSGTYEQYF.